Described below is a single TCR beta chain sequence and its context. Antigen specificity is unknown. The record originates from a study of blood T cells in healthy people across ages. Study-wide findings and caveats: Compared with aged donors, long-lived donors showed fewer expanded clones, suggesting selection. What prevented conclusive comparison of naive and antigen-experienced cells was that PBMCs were unsorted.

No fewer than 6 million PBMCs went into each sample. Combining a sample-barcoded 5' primer with a J-beta primer mix, a second PCR ran for about 7 to 12 cycles. No fewer than 3 million CDR3-containing paired-end reads came from each sample. TCRdb passed the 5' RACE reads through MiXCR, listing each CDR3 protein once. The repertoire holds about 640,000 distinct CDR3 sequences, with roughly 30% as singletons. The ends lost 4 bases at V and 8 bases at J; junction bases unmatched: 11. The germline CDR1 and CDR2 sequences are LGHNA and YNFKEQ. The CDR3 has 16 residues. V gene TRBV4-2 combines with J gene TRBJ2-1; 10 positions agree with TRBD1. The TCR sequence derives from a woman aged 80 or older in good health. Sequencing was done on a sample of blood. The DNA of the CDR3 is TGTGCCAGCAGCCGGCCCGGACAGGGGGGCCGGGATGAGCAGTTCTTC. Its protein product is CASSRPGQGGRDEQFF.